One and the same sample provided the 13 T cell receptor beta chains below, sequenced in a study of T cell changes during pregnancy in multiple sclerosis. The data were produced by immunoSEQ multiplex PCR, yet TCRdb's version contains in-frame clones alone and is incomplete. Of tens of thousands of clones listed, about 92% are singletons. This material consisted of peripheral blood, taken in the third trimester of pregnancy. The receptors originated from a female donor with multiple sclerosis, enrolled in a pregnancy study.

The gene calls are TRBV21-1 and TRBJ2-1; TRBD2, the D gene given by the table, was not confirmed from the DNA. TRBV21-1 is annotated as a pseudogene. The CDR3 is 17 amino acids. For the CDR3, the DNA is TGTGCCAGCAGCAACTGTGGACTAGCACCCCAACACAATGAGCAGTTCTTC. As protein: CASSNCGLAPQHNEQFF.

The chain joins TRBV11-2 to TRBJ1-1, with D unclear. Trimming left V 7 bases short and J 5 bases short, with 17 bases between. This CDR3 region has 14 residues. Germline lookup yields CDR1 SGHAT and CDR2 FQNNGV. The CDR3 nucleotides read TGTGCCAGCACCGTAGGAGGCCCGGTTACTGAAGCTTTCTTT. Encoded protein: CASTVGGPVTEAFF.

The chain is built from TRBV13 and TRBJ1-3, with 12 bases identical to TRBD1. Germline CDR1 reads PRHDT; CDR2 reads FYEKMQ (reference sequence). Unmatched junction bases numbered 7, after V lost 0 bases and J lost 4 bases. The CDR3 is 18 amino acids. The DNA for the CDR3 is TGTGCCAGCAGCTTAGGCCTGGGACAGGGGGCGTGGGGAAACACCATATATTTT. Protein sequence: CASSLGLGQGAWGNTIYF.

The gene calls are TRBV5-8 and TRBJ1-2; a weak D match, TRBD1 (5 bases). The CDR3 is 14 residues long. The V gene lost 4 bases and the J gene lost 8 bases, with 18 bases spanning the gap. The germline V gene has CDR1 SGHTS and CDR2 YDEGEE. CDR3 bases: TGTGCCAGCAGCCCGGTGGGGGGAAAGAGGGGCTACACCTTC. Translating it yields CASSPVGGKRGYTF.

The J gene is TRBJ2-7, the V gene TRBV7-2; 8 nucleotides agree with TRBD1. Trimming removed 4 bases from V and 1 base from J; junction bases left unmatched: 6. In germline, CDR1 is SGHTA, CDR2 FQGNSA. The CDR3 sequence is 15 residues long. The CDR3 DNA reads TGTGCCAGCAGCTACGACAGGGGCATGTCCTACGAGCAGTACTTC. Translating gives CASSYDRGMSYEQYF. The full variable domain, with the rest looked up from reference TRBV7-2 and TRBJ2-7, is GAGVSQSPSNKVTEKGKDVELRCDPISGHTALYWYRQSLGQGLEFLIYFQGNSAPDKSGLPSDRFSAERTGGSVSTLTIQRTQQEDSAVYLCASSYDRGMSYEQYFGPGTRLTVT.

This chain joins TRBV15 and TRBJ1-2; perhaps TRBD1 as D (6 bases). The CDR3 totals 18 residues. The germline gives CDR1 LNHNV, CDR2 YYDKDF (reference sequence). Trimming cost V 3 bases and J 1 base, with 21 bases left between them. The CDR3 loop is CATSRRNPGQQLNYGYTF. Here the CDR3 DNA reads TGTGCCACCAGCAGGCGGAACCCGGGACAACAACTTAACTATGGCTACACCTTC.

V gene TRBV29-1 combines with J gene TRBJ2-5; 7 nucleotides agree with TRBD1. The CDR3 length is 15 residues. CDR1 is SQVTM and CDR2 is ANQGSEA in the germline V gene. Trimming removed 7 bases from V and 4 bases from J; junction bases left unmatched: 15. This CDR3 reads CSAVPTGTPGETQYF. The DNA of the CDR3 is TGCAGCGCGGTTCCGACAGGGACCCCCGGAGAGACCCAGTACTTC. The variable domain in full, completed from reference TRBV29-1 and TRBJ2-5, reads SAVISQKPSRDICQRGTSLTIQCQVDSQVTMMFWYRQQPGQSLTLIATANQGSEATYESGFVIDKFPISRPNLTFSTLTVSNMSPEDSSIYLCSAVPTGTPGETQYFGPGTRLLVL.

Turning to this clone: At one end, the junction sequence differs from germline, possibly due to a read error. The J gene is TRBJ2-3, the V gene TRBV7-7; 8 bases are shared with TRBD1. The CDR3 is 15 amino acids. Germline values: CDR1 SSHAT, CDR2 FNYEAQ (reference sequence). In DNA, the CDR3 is TGTGCTAGCAGCCCCTGGACAGGGCTAGCAGATACGCAGTATTTT. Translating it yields CASSPWTGLADTQYF.

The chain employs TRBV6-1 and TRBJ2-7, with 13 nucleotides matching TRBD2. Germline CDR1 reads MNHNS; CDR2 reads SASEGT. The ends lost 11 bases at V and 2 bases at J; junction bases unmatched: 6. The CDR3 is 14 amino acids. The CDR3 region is CAARLAGGPYEQYF. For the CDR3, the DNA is TGTGCCGCCAGACTAGCGGGGGGACCCTACGAGCAGTACTTC.

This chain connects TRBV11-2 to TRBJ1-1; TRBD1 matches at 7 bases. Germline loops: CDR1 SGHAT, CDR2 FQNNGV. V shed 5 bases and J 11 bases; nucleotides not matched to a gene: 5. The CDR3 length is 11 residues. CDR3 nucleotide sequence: TGTGCCAGCAGCCTCCGGGACAGCGCTTTCTTT. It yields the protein CASSLRDSAFF.

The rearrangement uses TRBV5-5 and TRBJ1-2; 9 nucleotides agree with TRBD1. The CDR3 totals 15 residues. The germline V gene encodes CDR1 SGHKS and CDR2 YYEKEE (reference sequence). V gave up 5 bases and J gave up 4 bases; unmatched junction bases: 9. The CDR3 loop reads CASSVDRGNFYGYTF. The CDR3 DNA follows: TGTGCCAGCAGTGTGGACAGGGGAAATTTCTATGGCTACACCTTC. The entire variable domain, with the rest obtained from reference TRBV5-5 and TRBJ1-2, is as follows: DAGVTQSPTHLIKTRGQQVTLRCSPISGHKSVSWYQQVLGQGPQFIFQYYEKEERGRGNFPDRFSARQFPNYSSELNVNALLLGDSALYLCASSVDRGNFYGYTFGSGTRLTVV.

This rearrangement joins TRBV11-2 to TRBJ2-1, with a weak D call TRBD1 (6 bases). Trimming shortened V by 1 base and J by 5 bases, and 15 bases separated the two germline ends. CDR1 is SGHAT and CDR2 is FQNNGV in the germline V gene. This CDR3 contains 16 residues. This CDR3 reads CASSLGGWRTDNEQFF. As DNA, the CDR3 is TGTGCCAGCAGCTTAGGCGGGTGGAGGACAGACAATGAGCAGTTCTTC.

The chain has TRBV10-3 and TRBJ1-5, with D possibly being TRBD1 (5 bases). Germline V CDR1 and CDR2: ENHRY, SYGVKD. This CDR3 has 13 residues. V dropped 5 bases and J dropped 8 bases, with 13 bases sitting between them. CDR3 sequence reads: CAISTGVDKPQHF. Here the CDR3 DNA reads TGTGCCATCAGTACAGGTGTCGATAAGCCCCAGCATTTT.